This entry concerns a single T cell receptor (beta chain). The record originates from a study of blood T cell repertoires in COVID-19. The overall study: Samples of COVID-19 (acute and convalescent) were obtained from the United States, Italy and Spain. T cells, B-cell-depleted T cells, or PBMCs provided the cDNA or gDNA that served as material.

Study processing details: Reference gene primer amplification gave nucleated cell count estimates. Profiled with immunoSEQ multiplex PCR; TCRdb holds only in-frame clones, not every one. That table supplies the V and J calls and clone size; D and trimming were determined from the DNA. The table records about 260,000 clones, 75% to 90% of them present only once. The specimen was peripheral blood. This sequence originates from a woman in her thirties or forties who had recovered from COVID-19.

The CDR3: CASSGTGGPSYNEQFF. DNA of the CDR3: TGTGCCAGCAGTGGCACGGGGGGGCCATCCTACAATGAGCAGTTCTTC. This chain uses TRBV6-1 with TRBJ2-1, with 8 bases that match TRBD2. Germline V gene sequence: CDR1 MNHNS, CDR2 SASEGT. The CDR3 has 16 amino acids. J gave up 1 base and V 4 bases, and 6 bases lay outside the gene matches.